The rows below give T cell receptor beta chains drawn from one sample of a study of patients and donors after allogeneic stem cell transplantation. TCRdb re-called the RT-PCR reads with MiXCR, one entry per CDR3 protein. This sample yields 390,000 or so distinct CDR3 sequences, of which 16% are seen a single time; roughly 7% belongs to the top ten. Sequencing was done on a sample of blood, either unsorted or a sorted T cell fraction (not recorded which). The receptors originated from a human donor who was either an allogeneic HSCT recipient or a stem cell or donor lymphocyte infusion donor (not recorded which). It is not recorded whose cells these are; they may come from a transplant donor. CDR3s include the opening cysteine and the closing phenylalanine or tryptophan.

j_call v_call cdr3_aa
TRBJ2-3 TRBV5-1 CASRIAGDTDTQYF
TRBJ1-4 TRBV5-8 CASSFYRGDEKLFF
TRBJ1-6 TRBV5-6 CASSQQGGGSYNSPLHF
TRBJ2-4 TRBV12-3/TRBV12-4 CASGRGLLAKNIQYF
TRBJ1-1 TRBV7-8 CASSLIRDRVGNTEAFF
TRBJ2-2 TRBV4-2 CASSPKPGANTGELFF
TRBJ2-6 TRBV3-1 CASTRTSGGSGANVLTF
TRBJ1-1 TRBV5-1 CASSLSLTTGNTEAFF
TRBJ2-2 TRBV7-2 CASSSLAGDTTGELFF
TRBJ1-6 TRBV7-3 CASSRTGLQNSPLHF
TRBJ1-6 TRBV6-5 CASSYSISGASYNSPLHF
TRBJ2-3 TRBV4-2 CASSQPRGGRTDTQYF
TRBJ2-1 TRBV28 CASSPSHLRGPNEQFF
TRBJ1-1 TRBV21-1 CASDGGNTEAFF
TRBJ2-1 TRBV30 CAWSSPGTATYNEQFF
TRBJ2-5 TRBV9 CASSARGLAGFEETQYF
TRBJ2-7 TRBV12-5 CASGPGTFPSYEQYF
TRBJ2-3 TRBV2 CAIRDYHTADTQYF
TRBJ2-1 TRBV11-3 CASSERGPTGNEQFF
TRBJ2-1 TRBV29-1 CSVEDQGTEQFF
TRBJ1-2 TRBV24-1 CATSDTGPGKLNYGYTF
TRBJ2-7 TRBV16 CASSRLDRGENEQYF
TRBJ2-1 TRBV7-6 CASTLNPDSSYNEQFF
TRBJ2-3 TRBV3-1 CASSQGAGGPVPGSDTQYF
TRBJ2-7 TRBV9 CASSVGLADNYEQYF
TRBJ1-6 TRBV20-1 CSTEGGFGIRSPLHF
TRBJ1-3 TRBV10-3 CAINRQGSGNTIYF
TRBJ2-7 TRBV6-2/TRBV6-3 CASSYSKVSSYEQYF
TRBJ2-3 TRBV29-1 CSVEDRRLADTQYF
TRBJ1-2 TRBV10-3 CAISDPGQGGPGYTF
TRBJ2-1 TRBV20-1 CSARGLDGSPPEQFF
TRBJ2-1 TRBV7-3 CASSFGGAYHYNEQFF
TRBJ1-6 TRBV5-4 CASSARTGGNSPLHF
TRBJ1-2 TRBV20-1 CSARVSGTGASVYF
TRBJ2-7 TRBV5-4 CASSVRRASGSYEQYF
TRBJ2-4 TRBV15 CATKNMQYF
TRBJ2-7 TRBV10-3 CAISAGTRTYEQYF
TRBJ2-1 TRBV11-1 CASSQGLAGMSSYNEQFF
TRBJ2-1 TRBV24-1 CATSDFGPGAHNEQLF
TRBJ1-1 TRBV7-2 CASSVDGTFNTEAFF